A selection of T cell receptor beta chains follows, all from one sample in a study of control samples from healthy donors and cancer patients. Libraries were prepared by immunoSEQ multiplex PCR; TCRdb keeps only in-frame clonotypes and omits some of them. The sample consists of under 450,000 clones, around 90% of them appearing once. Sequenced: PBMCs. The receptors originated from a man aged 40-50 years with head and neck cancer. Both conserved end residues are part of each CDR3. A D gene is named only where the DNA matches it firmly. Clone size appears in some rows only: once, few, many, or a class for an expanded clone.

TRBV6-5	.	TRBJ1-2	.	TGTGCCAGCAGGAAAGGGATTCACTATGGCTACACCTTC	CASRKGIHYGYTF
TRBV30	.	TRBJ1-2	.	TGTGCCTGGAGCCCGGGACGTACTAACTATGGCTACACCTTC	CAWSPGRTNYGYTF
TRBV4-1	.	TRBJ2-2	.	TGCGCCAGCAGCCACCTAAACACGGACACCGGGGAGCTGTTTTTT	CASSHLNTDTGELFF
TRBV29-1	TRBD1	TRBJ1-1	.	TGCAGCGGATACAGGGGGCTGAACACTGAAGCTTTCTTT	CSGYRGLNTEAFF
TRBV28	.	TRBJ1-2	.	TGTGCCAGCAGACGATACCCTAACTATGGCTACACCTTC	CASRRYPNYGYTF
TRBV7-9	.	TRBJ2-7	.	TGTGCCACAAGTGAATCTGGGGGGCCATTCGAGCAGTACTTC	CATSESGGPFEQYF
TRBV28	.	TRBJ1-3	.	TGTGCCAGCAGTCGAACACGCTCCGGAAACACCATATATTTT	CASSRTRSGNTIYF
TRBV5-5	.	TRBJ1-5	.	TGTGCCAGCAGCTTGGTCGGACAGCTCAATCAGCCCCAGCATTTT	CASSLVGQLNQPQHF
TRBV19	.	TRBJ1-2	.	TGTGCCAGTAGTATAGATTCCCAGGTCGGTGGCTACACCTTC	CASSIDSQVGGYTF
TRBV28	.	TRBJ2-5	.	TGTGCCAGCAGCACCAGGGAGGTGGGTCAAGAGACCCAGTACTTC	CASSTREVGQETQYF
TRBV7-9	TRBD2	TRBJ2-5	.	TGTGCCAGCAGACATACTAGCGGACAAGAGACCCAGTACTTC	CASRHTSGQETQYF
TRBV7-2	TRBD1	TRBJ1-2	.	TGTGCCAGCAGCACAGGGGCTAACTATGGCTACACCTTC	CASSTGANYGYTF
TRBV24-1	.	TRBJ1-5	once	TGTGCCACCAGTGATTTAGGGCGCAATCAGCCCCAGCATTTT	CATSDLGRNQPQHF
TRBV28	TRBD2	TRBJ2-3	once	TGTGCCAGCACCCCAGCGGGGGGGACTTATACGCAGTATTTT	CASTPAGGTYTQYF
TRBV7-9	TRBD1	TRBJ2-7	.	TGTGCCAGCAGCCTCACCGAGGGGGCCCGCGAGCAGTACTTC	CASSLTEGAREQYF
TRBV24-1	TRBD1	TRBJ2-3	.	TGTGCCACCAGTGACCAGACAGGGGGCTATGATACGCAGTATTTT	CATSDQTGGYDTQYF
TRBV18	.	TRBJ1-5	.	TGTGCCAGCTCGCTACAGGGTAATCAGCCCCAGCATTTT	CASSLQGNQPQHF
TRBV7-9	TRBD2	TRBJ2-5	.	TGTGCCAGCAGCCCGGCGACTAGCGGGGCACAAGAGACCCAGTACTTC	CASSPATSGAQETQYF
TRBV11-3	.	TRBJ2-3	.	TGTGCCAGCAGCTCGAGAACTAGCACAGATACGCAGTATTTT	CASSSRTSTDTQYF
TRBV19	TRBD1	TRBJ2-6	.	TGTGCCAGTAGTCTAGGGGGCTCGGGGGCCAACGTCCTGACTTTC	CASSLGGSGANVLTF
TRBV28	.	TRBJ1-6	.	TGTGCCAGCAGTTTAGGTGGCGTGGGGTCACCCCTCCACTTT	CASSLGGVGSPLHF
TRBV28	.	TRBJ1-2	.	TGTGCCAGCAGTTTAGTGGGGGGCGTAAACTATGGCTACACCTTC	CASSLVGGVNYGYTF
TRBV28	.	TRBJ1-3	.	TGTGCCAGCAGTTCCCGCCTCCTAGTAGTCCGATCTGGAAACACCATATATTTT	CASSSRLLVVRSGNTIYF
TRBV5-4	TRBD2	TRBJ2-1	.	TGTGCCAGCAGTATCCTGGGGACTAGCGTAGACAATGAGCAGTTCTTC	CASSILGTSVDNEQFF
TRBV7-2	.	TRBJ2-1	once	TGTGCCAGCAGCTTTTCGAGGAACAATGAGCAGTTCTTC	CASSFSRNNEQFF
TRBV7-7	.	TRBJ2-5	.	TGTGCTAGCAGCTCCGCCGGGCAAGAGACCCAGTACTTC	CASSSAGQETQYF
TRBV6-2/TRBV6-3	.	TRBJ1-2	.	TGTGCCAGCAGTTACTCAGCAGGGAGGACTAACTATGGCTACACCTTC	CASSYSAGRTNYGYTF
TRBV11-1	.	TRBJ2-3	once	TGTGCCAGCAGCTTATACGGCAGGGGAGAACGAGATACGCAGTATTTT	CASSLYGRGERDTQYF
TRBV19	TRBD1	TRBJ1-5	.	TGTGCCAGTAGTGCGCAGGGGGATCAGCCCCAGCATTTT	CASSAQGDQPQHF
TRBV27	.	TRBJ1-1	.	TGTGCCAGCAGTTCCCCATACGGGGGCACTGAAGCTTTCTTT	CASSSPYGGTEAFF
TRBV27	TRBD1	TRBJ1-1	.	TGTGCCAGCAGTCCCCGGACAGGATCCTCTGAAGCTTTCTTT	CASSPRTGSSEAFF
TRBV28	TRBD1	TRBJ2-7	.	TGTGCCAGCAGACAGGGGATTGTATACGAGCAGTACTTC	CASRQGIVYEQYF
TRBV27	.	TRBJ1-5	.	TGTGCCAGCAGTCTTTCTCTTGCGGGAAATCAGCCCCAGCATTTT	CASSLSLAGNQPQHF
TRBV3-1/TRBV3-2	.	TRBJ1-1	.	TGTGCCAGCAGCCAGGATCCCTCGAACACTGAAGCTTTCTTT	CASSQDPSNTEAFF
TRBV3-1/TRBV3-2	.	TRBJ2-1	.	TGTGCCAGCAGCCAAGAAATGGGGTTTCCCTACAATGAGCAGTTCTTC	CASSQEMGFPYNEQFF
TRBV5-1	.	TRBJ1-2	.	TGCGCCAGCAGTTTGGGCCGAGGGCAGGACTATGGCTACACCTTC	CASSLGRGQDYGYTF
TRBV24-1	TRBD1	TRBJ2-5	.	TGTGCCACCAGTGACAGTCCCGGGACAGGGTCGGAGACCCAGTACTTC	CATSDSPGTGSETQYF
TRBV30	TRBD2	TRBJ2-2	.	TGTGCCTGGAGTGGACGGACTAGCGGGAGGGAGCGTGGCACCGGGGAGCTGTTTTTT	CAWSGRTSGRERGTGELFF
TRBV2	.	TRBJ2-2	.	TGTGCCAGCCAGAACACCGGGGAGCTGTTTTTT	CASQNTGELFF
TRBV9	.	TRBJ1-4	.	TGTGCCAGCAGCGCCCACTCCACAAGAGCTAATGAAAAACTGTTTTTT	CASSAHSTRANEKLFF
TRBV4-3	TRBD1	TRBJ2-7	.	TGCGCCAGCAGCCAAGATATCGGGACAGGGGGATACGAGCAGTACTTC	CASSQDIGTGGYEQYF
TRBV6-4	.	TRBJ1-2	.	TGTGCCAGCAGTGAAAATCCACCGATTAATGGCTACACCTTC	CASSENPPINGYTF
TRBV28	.	TRBJ1-1	.	TGTGCCAGCAGGGGTTCGACCCAAGCTTTCTTT	CASRGSTQAFF